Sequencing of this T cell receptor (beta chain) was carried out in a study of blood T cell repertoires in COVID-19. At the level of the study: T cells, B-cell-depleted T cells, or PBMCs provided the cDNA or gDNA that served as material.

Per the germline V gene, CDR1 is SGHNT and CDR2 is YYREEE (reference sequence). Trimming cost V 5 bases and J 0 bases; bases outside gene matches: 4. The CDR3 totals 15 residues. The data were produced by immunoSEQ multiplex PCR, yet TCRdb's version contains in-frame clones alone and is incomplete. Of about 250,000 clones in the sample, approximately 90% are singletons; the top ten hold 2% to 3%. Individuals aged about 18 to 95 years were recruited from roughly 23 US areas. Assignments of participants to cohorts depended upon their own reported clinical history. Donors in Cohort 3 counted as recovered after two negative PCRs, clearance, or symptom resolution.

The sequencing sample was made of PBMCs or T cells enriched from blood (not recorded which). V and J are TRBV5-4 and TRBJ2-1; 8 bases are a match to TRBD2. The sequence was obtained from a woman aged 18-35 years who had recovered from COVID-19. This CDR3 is CASSPAGGSYNEQFF. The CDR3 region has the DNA TGTGCCAGCAGTCCCGCGGGGGGCTCCTACAATGAGCAGTTCTTC.